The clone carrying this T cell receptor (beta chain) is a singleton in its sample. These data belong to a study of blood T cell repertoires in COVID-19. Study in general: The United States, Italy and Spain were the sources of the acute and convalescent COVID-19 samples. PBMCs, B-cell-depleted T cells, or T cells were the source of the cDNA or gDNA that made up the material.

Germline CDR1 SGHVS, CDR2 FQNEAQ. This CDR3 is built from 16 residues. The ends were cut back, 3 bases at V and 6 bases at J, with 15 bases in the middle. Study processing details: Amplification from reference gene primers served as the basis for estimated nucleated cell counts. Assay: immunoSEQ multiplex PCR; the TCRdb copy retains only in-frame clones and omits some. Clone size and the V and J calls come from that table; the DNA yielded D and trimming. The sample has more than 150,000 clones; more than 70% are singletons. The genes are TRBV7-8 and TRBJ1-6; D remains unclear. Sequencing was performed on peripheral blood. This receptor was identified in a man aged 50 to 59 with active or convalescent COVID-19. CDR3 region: CASSLPKGRVNSPLHF. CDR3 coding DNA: TGTGCCAGCAGCTTGCCCAAAGGGAGGGTTAATTCACCCCTCCACTTT. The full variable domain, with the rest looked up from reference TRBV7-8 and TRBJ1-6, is GAGVSQSPRYKVAKRGQDVALRCDPISGHVSLFWYQQALGQGPEFLTYFQNEAQLDKSGLPSDRFFAERPEGSVSTLKIQRTQQEDSAVYLCASSLPKGRVNSPLHFGNGTRLTVT.